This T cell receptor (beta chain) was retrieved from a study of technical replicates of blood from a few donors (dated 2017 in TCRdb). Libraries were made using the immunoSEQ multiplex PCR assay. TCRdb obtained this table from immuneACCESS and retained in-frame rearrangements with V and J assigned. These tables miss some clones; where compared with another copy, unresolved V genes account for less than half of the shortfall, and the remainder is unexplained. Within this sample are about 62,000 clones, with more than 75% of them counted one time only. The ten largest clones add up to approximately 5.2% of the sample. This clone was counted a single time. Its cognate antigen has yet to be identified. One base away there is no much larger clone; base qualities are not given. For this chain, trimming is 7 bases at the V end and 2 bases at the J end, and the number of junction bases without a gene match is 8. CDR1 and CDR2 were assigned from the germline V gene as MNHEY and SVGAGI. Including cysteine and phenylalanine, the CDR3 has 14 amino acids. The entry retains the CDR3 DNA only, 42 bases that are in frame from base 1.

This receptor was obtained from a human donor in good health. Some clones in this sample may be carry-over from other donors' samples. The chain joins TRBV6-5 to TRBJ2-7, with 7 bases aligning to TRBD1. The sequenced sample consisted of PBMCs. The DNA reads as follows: TGTGCCAGCAACCTACCGACAGGGCCCTACGAGCAGTACTTC. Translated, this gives CASNLPTGPYEQYF.